These 22 T cell receptor beta chains originate from one sample sequenced in a study of control samples from healthy donors and cancer patients. The protocol was immunoSEQ multiplex PCR, while the TCRdb copy is restricted to in-frame clones and leaves out a portion. The data contain over 150,000 clones, 85% to 95% of them singletons. Sequenced: blood. Source of these receptors: a man younger than 35 in good health.

The genes are TRBV5-1 and TRBJ2-7, with TRBD1 identical over 10 bases. This CDR3 region has 13 residues. The ends lost 5 bases at V and 7 bases at J; junction bases unmatched: 6. Germline CDR1 is SGHRS and CDR2 is YFSETQ. The CDR3 DNA reads as TGCGCCAGCAGTAAAGGGACAGGGGAAGAGCAGTACTTC. Its protein is CASSKGTGEEQYF.

This chain uses TRBV3-1 (or the pseudogene TRBV3-2) with TRBJ2-3; D not resolved. Trimming took 1 base from V and 4 from J, leaving 6 bases between them. This CDR3 contains 13 residues. Per germline, CDR1 LGHDT and CDR2 YNNKEL (reference sequence). The CDR3 spells CASSQVEADTQYF. CDR3 DNA sequence: TGTGCCAGCAGCCAAGTCGAGGCAGATACGCAGTATTTT.

V and J are TRBV29-1 and TRBJ2-7; the D is unclear. Looked up from germline, CDR1 is SQVTM and CDR2 is ANQGSEA. The V gene lost 4 bases and the J gene lost 1 base, with 5 bases spanning the gap. This CDR3 has 11 amino acids. The CDR3 reads CSVGQSYEQYF. The DNA for the CDR3 is TGCAGCGTTGGGCAGTCCTACGAGCAGTACTTC.

This clone was counted a single time. CDR3 loop: CASSNTRDQPQHF. CDR3 in DNA: TGTGCCAGTAGTAATACCCGGGATCAGCCCCAGCATTTT. The chain couples TRBV19 to TRBJ1-5; D is undetermined. V gave up 4 bases and J gave up 5 bases, with 9 bases separating them. The germline gives CDR1 LNHDA, CDR2 SQIVND (reference sequence). The CDR3 extends over 13 amino acids.

The genes are TRBV10-3 and TRBJ1-4, with D perhaps TRBD1 (5 bases). V was cut by 10 bases and J by 8 bases, with 17 bases left in between. CDR1 and CDR2 from the germline V gene are ENHRY and SYGVKD. The CDR3 has 13 amino acids. The CDR3 nucleotides are TGTGCCACCGCCCCCCACGGGGGAGAAAAACTGTTTTTT. This sequence encodes CATAPHGGEKLFF.

The chain links TRBV2 to TRBJ1-5; D is unclear. Between the trimmed V and J ends, which lost 5 bases and 0 bases, there was a span of 8 bases. CDR1 is SNHLY and CDR2 is FYNNEI in the germline V gene. This CDR3 has 14 amino acids. CDR3 loop: CASSYTDSNQPQHF. The CDR3 DNA follows: TGTGCCAGCAGTTACACGGATAGCAATCAGCCCCAGCATTTT.

J is TRBJ1-6 and V is TRBV12-3 or TRBV12-4; no definite D call. V was clipped by 4 bases and J by 3 bases, with 4 bases between them. This CDR3 spans 13 amino acids. The CDR3 DNA reads TGTGCCAGCAGTTCGGACTATAATTCACCCCTCCACTTT. It encodes CASSSDYNSPLHF.

This sequence joins TRBV28 and TRBJ1-2; no clear D. Germline-derived CDR1 and CDR2 are MDHEN and SYDVKM. This CDR3 region has 15 residues. V was pared by 2 bases and J by 4 bases, with 14 bases between. CDR3 in amino acids: CASSLRLPGTYGYTF. CDR3 coding DNA: TGTGCCAGCAGTTTACGGCTCCCAGGCACCTATGGCTACACCTTC.

The J gene is TRBJ1-5, the V gene TRBV25-1; D possibly corresponds to TRBD1 (6 bases). This CDR3 comprises 17 residues. CDR1 is MGHDK and CDR2 is SYGVNS in the germline V gene. V was clipped by 4 bases and J by 3 bases, with 19 bases between them. The CDR3 reads CASSGSATGRDNQPQHF. The CDR3 DNA reads TGTGCCAGCAGTGGATCCGCGACAGGCCGAGACAATCAGCCCCAGCATTTT.

This clone was detected a few times. Other nucleotide sequences in the sample specify the same CDR3. The V gene is TRBV6-5, the J gene TRBJ2-5; no definite D call. V was cut by 0 bases and J by 5 bases, with 13 bases left in between. Germline loops: CDR1 MNHEY, CDR2 SVGAGI. The CDR3 is 15 amino acids. CDR3 nucleotide sequence: TGTGCCAGCAGTTACTCCCTGGCCCGCCGGGAGACCCAGTACTTC. Translating it yields CASSYSLARRETQYF.

The chain employs TRBV1 and TRBJ2-1; TRBD2 is the table's D call, not checked against the DNA. TRBV1 constitutes a pseudogene. The CDR3 contains 16 residues. The CDR3 DNA is TGCACCAGCAGAAGAATAGCTTGGATCTCCTACAATGAGCAGTTCTTC. Translated: CTSRRIAWISYNEQFF.

The chain combines TRBV2 with TRBJ2-3; D possibly corresponds to TRBD1 (5 bases). This CDR3 is 14 amino acids long. V was cut by 6 bases and J by 1 base, with 11 bases left in between. Germline V gene sequence: CDR1 SNHLY, CDR2 FYNNEI. The chain's CDR3 is CASRIIQGTDTQYF. Written as DNA, the CDR3 is TGTGCCAGCAGGATAATACAGGGCACAGATACGCAGTATTTT.

This clone has at least ten counts. The CDR3 loop reads CAWSRDRPFGYTF. The CDR3 DNA follows: TGTGCCTGGAGTCGGGACAGGCCGTTTGGCTACACCTTC. The rearrangement links TRBV30 to TRBJ1-2, with TRBD1 matching 8 bases. The CDR3 sequence is 13 residues long. Germline lookup yields CDR1 GTSNPN and CDR2 SVGIG (reference sequence). The V gene end was trimmed by 2 bases and the J gene end by 7 bases; junction bases not matched to a gene: 6.

As for this clone: The sample holds other DNA sequences that translate to the same CDR3. The chain recombines TRBV30 with TRBJ1-5; D is undetermined. Between the trimmed V and J ends, which lost 0 bases and 1 base, there was a span of 4 bases. The germline gives CDR1 GTSNPN, CDR2 SVGIG (reference sequence). This CDR3 is built from 13 residues. CDR3 sequence (DNA): TGTGCCTGGAGTGTGGACAGCAATCAGCCCCAGCATTTT. This gives the protein CAWSVDSNQPQHF.

This chain connects TRBV28 to TRBJ1-4, with D perhaps matching TRBD1 (6 bases). The CDR3 sequence is 16 residues long. The germline V and J ends were trimmed by 7 bases and 5 bases, with 20 bases remaining between them. Germline V gene sequence: CDR1 MDHEN, CDR2 SYDVKM. CDR3 loop: CASTRRGGAVNEKLFF. Here the CDR3 DNA reads TGTGCCAGCACCCGGCGTGGGGGGGCTGTGAATGAAAAACTGTTTTTT.

This chain connects TRBV2 to TRBJ2-3; 7 bases are a match to TRBD2. V shed 6 bases, J shed 0 bases, and the junction held 9 bases outside the gene matches. Germline lookup yields CDR1 SNHLY and CDR2 FYNNEI. This CDR3 has 16 residues. The CDR3 DNA is TGTGCCAGCAGACCGGGATTGCGGGGGAGCACAGATACGCAGTATTTT. It yields the protein CASRPGLRGSTDTQYF. Combining the CDR3 with reference TRBV2 and TRBJ2-3 gives the whole variable domain EPEVTQTPSHQVTQMGQEVILRCVPISNHLYFYWYRQILGQKVEFLVSFYNNEISEKSEIFDDQFSVERPDGSNFTLKIRSTKLEDSAMYFCASRPGLRGSTDTQYFGPGTRLTVL.

V and J are TRBV5-1 and TRBJ2-3; TRBD2 is a possible D gene (6 bases). Germline V gene data show CDR1 as SGHRS and CDR2 as YFSETQ. There are 17 residues in the CDR3. Between the trimmed V and J ends, which lost 1 base and 4 bases, there was a span of 19 bases. CDR3 amino acids: CASSLRAGGLVADTQYF. For the CDR3, the DNA is TGCGCCAGCAGCTTGAGGGCAGGAGGGTTAGTGGCAGATACGCAGTATTTT.

The V and J genes are TRBV7-3 and TRBJ2-3; D is perhaps TRBD1 (5 bases). The CDR3 spans 15 residues. Trimming pared 2 bases from V and 2 bases from J, leaving 11 bases between. Germline V gives CDR1 SGHTA, CDR2 FQGTGA. In DNA form, the CDR3 reads TGTGCCAGCAGCTTACAGGGTTTCGTCACAGATACGCAGTATTTT. Amino acids: CASSLQGFVTDTQYF.

The CDR3 protein is CASSPVPGQGMNTEAFF. As DNA, the CDR3 is TGTGCCAGCAGTCCGGTCCCGGGACAGGGTATGAACACTGAAGCTTTCTTT. The rearrangement joins TRBV6-6 to TRBJ1-1, with 9 bases matching TRBD1. The germline gives CDR1 MNHNY, CDR2 SVGAGI (reference sequence). V lost 5 bases and J lost 0; bases outside the gene matches: 10. CDR3 length: 17 amino acids.

The chain uses TRBV30 and TRBJ1-2; no reliable D call. The germline CDR1 and CDR2 sequences are GTSNPN and SVGIG (reference sequence). The CDR3 contains 13 residues. Trimming cost V 2 bases and J 4 bases, with 11 bases left between them. The CDR3 here is CAWSNGRSYGYTF. The CDR3 region has the DNA TGTGCCTGGAGTAACGGGCGGAGCTATGGCTACACCTTC.

The V and J genes are TRBV7-2 and TRBJ1-6, with 8 bases matching TRBD1. CDR1 is SGHTA and CDR2 is FQGNSA in the germline V gene. V lost 4 bases, J lost 10 bases, and 6 bases stayed unmatched. The CDR3 totals 14 residues. The CDR3, as DNA: TGTGCCAGCAGCTCCCGGACAGGGAACTCACCCCTCCACTTT. It is translated as CASSSRTGNSPLHF.

This clone appeared once. The genes are TRBV5-1 and TRBJ1-4; D ambiguous. Per the germline V gene, CDR1 is SGHRS and CDR2 is YFSETQ. This CDR3 spans 14 amino acids. The V gene lost 5 bases and the J gene lost 0 bases, with 8 bases spanning the gap. The CDR3 spells CASRSQATNEKLFF. Written as DNA, the CDR3 is TGCGCCAGCAGATCCCAAGCAACTAATGAAAAACTGTTTTTT.